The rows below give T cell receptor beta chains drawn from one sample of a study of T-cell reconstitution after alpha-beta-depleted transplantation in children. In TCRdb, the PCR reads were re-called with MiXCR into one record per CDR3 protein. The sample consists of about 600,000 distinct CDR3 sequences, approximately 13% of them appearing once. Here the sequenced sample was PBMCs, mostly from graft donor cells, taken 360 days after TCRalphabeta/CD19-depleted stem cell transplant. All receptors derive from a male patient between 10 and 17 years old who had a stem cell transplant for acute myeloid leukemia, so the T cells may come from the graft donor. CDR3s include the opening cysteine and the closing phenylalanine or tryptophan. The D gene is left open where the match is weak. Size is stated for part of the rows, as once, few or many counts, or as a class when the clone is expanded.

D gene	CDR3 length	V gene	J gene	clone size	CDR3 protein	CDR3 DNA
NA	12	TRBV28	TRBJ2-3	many	CASPSSTDTQYF	TGTGCCAGCCCTAGTAGCACAGATACGCAGTATTTT
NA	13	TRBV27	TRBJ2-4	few	CASSLTVKNIQYF	TGTGCCAGCAGTTTAACAGTGAAAAACATTCAGTACTTC
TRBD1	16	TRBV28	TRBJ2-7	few	CATDLRWGQGSYEQYF	TGTGCCACCGACCTCCGGTGGGGACAGGGCTCCTACGAGCAGTACTTC
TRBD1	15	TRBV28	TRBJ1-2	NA	CASSLIDRGFNGYTF	TGTGCCAGCAGTTTAATAGACAGGGGGTTTAATGGCTACACCTTC
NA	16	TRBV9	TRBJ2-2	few	CASSVAPLGGRGELFF	TGTGCCAGCAGCGTAGCTCCTCTGGGGGGGCGCGGGGAGCTGTTTTTT
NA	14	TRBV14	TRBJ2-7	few	CASSRGGLSYEQYF	TGTGCCAGCAGCCGAGGAGGCCTCTCCTACGAGCAGTACTTC
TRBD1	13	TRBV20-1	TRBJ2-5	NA	CSALQGAEETQYF	TGCAGTGCATTACAGGGGGCTGAGGAGACCCAGTACTTC
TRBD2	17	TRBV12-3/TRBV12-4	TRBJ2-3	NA	CASSLALSSGSSDTQYF	TGTGCCAGCAGTTTAGCGCTGTCTAGCGGGAGTTCAGATACGCAGTATTTT
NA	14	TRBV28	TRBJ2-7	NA	CASSPGLGRREQYF	TGTGCCAGCAGTCCAGGACTGGGGAGGAGGGAGCAGTACTTC
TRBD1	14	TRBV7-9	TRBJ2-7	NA	CASSGTGVDYEQYF	TGTGCCAGCAGCGGGACAGGGGTGGACTACGAGCAGTACTTC
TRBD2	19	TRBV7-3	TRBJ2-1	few	CASSSPGTSAHSSYNEQFF	TGTGCCAGCAGCTCCCCCGGGACTAGCGCCCATAGCTCCTACAATGAGCAGTTCTTC
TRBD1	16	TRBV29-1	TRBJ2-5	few	CSVVGPRDRKRETQYF	TGCAGCGTTGTGGGCCCTCGGGACAGAAAACGAGAGACCCAGTACTTC
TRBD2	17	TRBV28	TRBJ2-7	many	CASSFPTNSSGPYEQYF	TGTGCCAGCAGTTTTCCGACGAACTCTAGCGGACCCTACGAGCAGTACTTC
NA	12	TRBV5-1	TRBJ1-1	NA	CASSLVTGEAFF	TGCGCCAGCAGCTTGGTAACAGGAGAAGCTTTCTTT
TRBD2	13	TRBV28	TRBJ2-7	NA	CASSTAGAYEQYF	TGTGCCAGCAGTACTGCGGGGGCCTACGAGCAGTACTTC
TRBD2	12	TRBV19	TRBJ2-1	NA	CASRTGGDEQFF	TGTGCCAGTAGAACCGGGGGGGATGAGCAGTTCTTC
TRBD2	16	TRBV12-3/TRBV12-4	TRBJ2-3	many	CASSFPTSGSMDTQYF	TGTGCCAGCAGTTTCCCGACTAGCGGGTCGATGGATACGCAGTATTTT
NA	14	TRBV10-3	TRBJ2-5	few	CAISDPGDAETQYF	TGTGCCATCAGTGACCCAGGGGACGCAGAGACCCAGTACTTC
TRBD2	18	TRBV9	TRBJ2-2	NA	CASSVVSGRAVGPGELFF	TGTGCCAGCAGCGTAGTTAGCGGGAGGGCCGTAGGCCCCGGGGAGCTGTTTTTT
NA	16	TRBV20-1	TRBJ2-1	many	CSARDGEGSSYNEQFF	TGCAGTGCTAGAGATGGCGAGGGGAGCTCCTACAATGAGCAGTTCTTC
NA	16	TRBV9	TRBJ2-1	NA	CASSWGQGRINNEQFF	TGTGCCAGCAGCTGGGGACAAGGGAGGATTAACAATGAGCAGTTCTTC
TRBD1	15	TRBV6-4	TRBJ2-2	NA	CASSGPGQGPGELFF	TGTGCCAGCAGTGGTCCGGGACAGGGACCCGGGGAGCTGTTTTTT
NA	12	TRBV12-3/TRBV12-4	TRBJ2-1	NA	CASSAPSLEQFF	TGTGCCAGCAGTGCACCTAGCCTCGAGCAGTTCTTC
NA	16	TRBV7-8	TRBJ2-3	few	CASSARGVTSTDTQYF	TGTGCCAGCAGCGCCCGCGGCGTTACTAGCACAGATACGCAGTATTTT
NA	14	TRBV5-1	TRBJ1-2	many	CASSLEVGFHGYTF	TGCGCCAGCAGCTTGGAAGTGGGTTTCCATGGCTACACCTTC
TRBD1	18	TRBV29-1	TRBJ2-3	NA	CSVARTGMVEVGGDTQYF	TGCAGCGTCGCCCGGACAGGGATGGTGGAGGTCGGAGGAGATACGCAGTATTTT
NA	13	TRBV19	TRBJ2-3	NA	CASSRDPGDTQYF	TGTGCCAGTAGCAGGGATCCCGGAGATACGCAGTATTTT
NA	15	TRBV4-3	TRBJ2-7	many	CASSQDRVLTYEQYF	TGCGCCAGCAGCCAAGATCGCGTCTTGACCTACGAGCAGTACTTC
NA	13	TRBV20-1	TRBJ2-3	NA	CSARDKWHDTQYF	TGCAGTGCTAGAGATAAATGGCATGATACGCAGTATTTT
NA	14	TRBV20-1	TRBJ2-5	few	CSAEPGPTPETQYF	TGCAGTGCTGAGCCGGGCCCCACTCCGGAGACCCAGTACTTC
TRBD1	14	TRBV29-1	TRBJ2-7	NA	CSVKDRGPSYEQYF	TGCAGCGTCAAGGACAGGGGACCGTCCTACGAGCAGTACTTC
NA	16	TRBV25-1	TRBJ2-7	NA	CASSDRPGTVSYEQYF	TGTGCCAGCAGTGACCGGCCGGGTACGGTTTCCTACGAGCAGTACTTC
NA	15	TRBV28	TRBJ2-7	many	CASSSGTLNYYEQYF	TGTGCCAGCAGTTCAGGGACCCTTAATTACTACGAGCAGTACTTC
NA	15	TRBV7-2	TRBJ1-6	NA	CASSHRAGKNSPLHF	TGTGCCAGCAGTCACAGGGCAGGGAAGAATTCACCCCTCCACTTT
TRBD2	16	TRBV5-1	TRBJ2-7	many	CASSRQLAGNDYEQYF	TGCGCCAGCAGCAGACAACTAGCGGGAAATGACTACGAGCAGTACTTC
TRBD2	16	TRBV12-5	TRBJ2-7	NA	CASGFTLSGDTYEQYF	TGTGCTAGTGGCTTTACCCTTAGCGGGGACACCTACGAGCAGTACTTC
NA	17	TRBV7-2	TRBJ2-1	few	CASSLAGIELKLPEQFF	TGTGCCAGCAGCTTAGCGGGTATCGAACTTAAACTACCTGAGCAGTTCTTC
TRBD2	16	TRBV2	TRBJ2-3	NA	CASSEIEGRVGDTQYF	TGTGCCAGCAGTGAGATTGAAGGGAGGGTCGGAGATACGCAGTATTTT
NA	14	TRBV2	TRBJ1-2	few	CASSVTLTYYGYTF	TGTGCCAGCAGTGTTACTCTAACTTACTATGGCTACACCTTC
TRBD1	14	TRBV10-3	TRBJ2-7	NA	CAISESQGVHEQYF	TGTGCCATCAGTGAGTCTCAGGGGGTCCACGAGCAGTACTTC
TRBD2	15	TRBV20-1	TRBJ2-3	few	CSAKPGLAYIDTQYF	TGCAGTGCTAAACCGGGACTAGCGTATATAGATACGCAGTATTTT
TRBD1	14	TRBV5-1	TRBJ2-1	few	CASSLGTDYNEQFF	TGCGCCAGCAGCTTAGGGACAGACTACAATGAGCAGTTCTTC
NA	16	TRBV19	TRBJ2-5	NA	CASSARGAASQETQYF	TGTGCCAGTAGTGCGCGGGGTGCAGCGTCCCAAGAGACCCAGTACTTC
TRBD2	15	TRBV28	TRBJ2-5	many	CASSLPGGNQETQYF	TGTGCCAGCAGTTTACCGGGAGGAAACCAAGAGACCCAGTACTTC
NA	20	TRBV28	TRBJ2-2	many	CASSPRVTRLLLANTGELFF	TGTGCCAGCAGCCCCCGGGTTACTCGTCTACTGCTCGCGAACACCGGGGAGCTGTTTTTT
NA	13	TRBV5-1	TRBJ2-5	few	CASSWRDSETQYF	TGCGCCAGCAGCTGGAGGGATTCAGAGACCCAGTACTTC
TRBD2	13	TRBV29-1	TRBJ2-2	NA	CSVTSGNTGELFF	TGCAGCGTGACTAGCGGGAACACCGGGGAGCTGTTTTTT